The rows below give T cell receptor beta chains drawn from one sample of a study of blood T cell repertoires in COVID-19. The data were produced by immunoSEQ multiplex PCR, yet TCRdb's version contains in-frame clones alone and is incomplete. This repertoire shows 150,000 to 200,000 clones, about 74% found once; its top ten account for 8% to 9.5%. The sequenced sample consisted of peripheral blood. The receptors stem from a man between 60 and 75 years old with acute or convalescent COVID-19. CDR3s include the opening cysteine and the closing phenylalanine or tryptophan. Fields, in order: CDR3 length, clone size, D gene, J gene, V gene, CDR3 DNA, CDR3 protein. The D gene is left open where the match is weak. Clone size is shown for a subset of rows, as once, few, many or a class of expanded clone.

>13|few|TRBD1|TRBJ1-1|TRBV5-6
TGTGCCAGCAGCCCTGGACAGGGGTTGAGGGCTTTCTTT
CASSPGQGLRAFF
>16|few|TRBD1|TRBJ1-5|TRBV5-4
TGTGCCAGCAGCTTTCAGGACAGGGGAGAGAATCAGCCCCAGCATTTT
CASSFQDRGENQPQHF
>17|NA|NA|TRBJ2-3|TRBV29-1
TGCAGCGTTGAAGTGGGGGGGGCAGGGACTCACACAGATACGCAGTATTTT
CSVEVGGAGTHTDTQYF
>14|once|NA|TRBJ1-2|TRBV6-5
TGTGCCAGCAGTTACTCTTTCGGGTACTATGGCTACACCTTC
CASSYSFGYYGYTF
>14|NA|TRBD1|TRBJ2-7|TRBV5-1
TGCGCCAGCAGCTTGGGACAGGGTAACTACGAGCAGTACTTC
CASSLGQGNYEQYF
>13|NA|TRBD1|TRBJ1-4|TRBV18
TGTGCCAGCTCGGCGACAGGGGTAGAAAAACTGTTTTTT
CASSATGVEKLFF
>16|NA|NA|TRBJ2-1|TRBV5-5
TGTGCCAGCAGCCTGAGCGTCGGGAGCTCCTACAATGAGCAGTTCTTC
CASSLSVGSSYNEQFF
>14|NA|TRBD2|TRBJ2-3|TRBV6-5
TGTGCCAGCAGTCCGGGGGGGGGTACAGATACGCAGTATTTT
CASSPGGGTDTQYF
>15|NA|TRBD1|TRBJ1-4|TRBV29-1
TGCAGCGTTGAATTCTCCGGGACAGCCAATGAAAAACTGTTTTTT
CSVEFSGTANEKLFF
>12|NA|NA|TRBJ1-5|TRBV12-3/TRBV12-4
TGTGCCAGCAGTTTTCTTAATCAGCCCCAGCATTTT
CASSFLNQPQHF
>14|NA|NA|TRBJ2-2|TRBV7-9
TGTGCCAGCAGCTACTTACGGAACACCGGGGAGCTGTTTTTT
CASSYLRNTGELFF
>16|NA|TRBD1|TRBJ2-3|TRBV6-2/TRBV6-3
TGTGCCAGCAGTACGCCGAGGACAGGGCGCACAGATACGCAGTATTTT
CASSTPRTGRTDTQYF
>15|NA|NA|TRBJ1-1|TRBV21-1
TGTGCCAGCAGCGATAAGGACAGGGGGGACACTGAAGCTTTCTTT
CASSDKDRGDTEAFF
>16|NA|NA|TRBJ2-2|TRBV24-1
TGTGCCACCGGATTCACGGGGGGCGCAAACACCGGGGAGCTGTTTTTT
CATGFTGGANTGELFF
>18|once|TRBD2|TRBJ2-3|TRBV9
TGTGCCAGCAGCGTAGATTTGGCTAGCGGGGCAAGCACAGATACGCAGTATTTT
CASSVDLASGASTDTQYF
>13|NA|TRBD1|TRBJ2-7|TRBV29-1
TGCAGCGTTACTCAGGGGGATGGCTACGAGCAGTACTTC
CSVTQGDGYEQYF
>16|NA|NA|TRBJ1-4|TRBV5-6
TGTGCCAGCAGCTTGGGTACAGGGCCAGCTAATGAAAAACTGTTTTTT
CASSLGTGPANEKLFF
>15|NA|NA|TRBJ1-1|TRBV5-8
TGTGCCAGCAGCTTGGTATTGAGCCTGAACACTGAAGCTTTCTTT
CASSLVLSLNTEAFF
>12|NA|NA|TRBJ2-7|TRBV19
TGTGCCAGTAGTTCTCCGTCCTACGAGCAGTACTTC
CASSSPSYEQYF
>17|few|NA|TRBJ1-6|TRBV4-1
TGCGCCAGCAGCCAAGAAATGGGGCGCTCCTATAATTCACCCCTCCACTTT
CASSQEMGRSYNSPLHF
>16|NA|TRBD1|TRBJ2-5|TRBV4-2
TGTGCCAGCAGCCAAGTTGCACAGGGGGCTCGAGAGACCCAGTACTTC
CASSQVAQGARETQYF
>13|NA|NA|TRBJ1-1|TRBV12-3/TRBV12-4
TGTGCCAGCAGTTTCGGTGTTGGCACTGAAGCTTTCTTT
CASSFGVGTEAFF
>13|NA|TRBD1|TRBJ2-7|TRBV5-1
TGCGCCAGCAGGTCCACAGGGGGCAACGAGCAGTACTTC
CASRSTGGNEQYF
>16|NA|TRBD1|TRBJ1-3|TRBV6-2/TRBV6-3
TGTGCCAGCAGTTACGGAAGGGGGCAATCCGGAAACACCATATATTTT
CASSYGRGQSGNTIYF
>16|NA|NA|TRBJ2-3|TRBV4-1
TGCGCCAGCAGCCAAAACCAGGGTCTTAACACAGATACGCAGTATTTT
CASSQNQGLNTDTQYF
>15|NA|TRBD1|TRBJ1-5|TRBV5-6
TGTGCCAGCAGCTTTGGGACAGGGGGCGAACAGCCCCAGCATTTT
CASSFGTGGEQPQHF
>15|NA|NA|TRBJ1-4|TRBV21-1
TGTGCCAGCAGCAAAAAGGGGGGGGCTAATGAAAAACTGTTTTTT
CASSKKGGANEKLFF
>15|NA|NA|TRBJ1-2|TRBV6-2/TRBV6-3
TGTGCCAGCAGTAGGAGACAGGACGCTAACTATGGCTACACCTTC
CASSRRQDANYGYTF
>14|NA|TRBD1|TRBJ1-1|TRBV2
TGTGCCAGCAGTCGACAGGGGGGGGGCACTGAAGCTTTCTTT
CASSRQGGGTEAFF
>14|NA|NA|TRBJ1-2|TRBV3-1/TRBV3-2
TGTGCCAGCAGCCAAGAGACAGCCCCCCATGGCTACACCTTC
CASSQETAPHGYTF
>17|NA|NA|TRBJ2-1|TRBV14
TGTGCCAGCAGCCAAGATCTAGTCGTAGCAGGGTGGAATGAGCAGTTCTTC
CASSQDLVVAGWNEQFF
>15|once|NA|TRBJ1-6|TRBV5-6
TGTGCCAGCAGGGCGGGCAAACTCTATAATTCACCCCTCCACTTT
CASRAGKLYNSPLHF
>18|once|NA|TRBJ2-3|TRBV11-3
TGTGCCAGCAGCTTAGAACCCAGAGGGGCAGGGGACACAGATACGCAGTATTTT
CASSLEPRGAGDTDTQYF
>16|NA|NA|TRBJ2-4|TRBV9
TGTGCCAGCAGCGTAGCTACAGGGTACGGGAAAAACATTCAGTACTTC
CASSVATGYGKNIQYF
>14|NA|TRBD2|TRBJ2-3|TRBV10-2
TGCGCCAGCAGCCTTAGCGGGGCCGCAGATACGCAGTATTTT
CASSLSGAADTQYF
>16|few|TRBD2|TRBJ2-3|TRBV6-4
TGTGCCAGCAGTCCGACTAGCGGGGGACCCACAGATACGCAGTATTTT
CASSPTSGGPTDTQYF
>22|NA|NA|TRBJ1-1|TRBV4-3
TGCGCCAGCACCGATCCGGCCAGGGTTGGTACAATCCCCGAGGTTATGAACACTGAAGCTTTCTTT
CASTDPARVGTIPEVMNTEAFF
>13|NA|TRBD2|TRBJ2-7|TRBV10-3
TGTGCCATCAGTGAGGGACTAGTGTACGAGCAGTACTTC
CAISEGLVYEQYF
>16|once|NA|TRBJ2-3|TRBV5-8
TGTGCCAGCAGCGCCTACAGGGTGTACGGCACAGATACGCAGTATTTT
CASSAYRVYGTDTQYF
>13|NA|TRBD2|TRBJ2-3|TRBV29-1
TGCAGCGTTCCGGCGGGGGGGACAGATACGCAGTATTTT
CSVPAGGTDTQYF
>12|NA|NA|TRBJ2-5|TRBV5-8
TGTGCCAGCACCGCCAGGGGAGAGACCCAGTACTTC
CASTARGETQYF
>12|NA|NA|TRBJ2-7|TRBV27
TGTGCCAGCAGTTTATTTCGGTACGAGCAGTACTTC
CASSLFRYEQYF
>12|NA|NA|TRBJ1-2|TRBV29-1
TGCAGCGTTGCCGTGGCAGGGGAAGGCTACACCTTC
CSVAVAGEGYTF
>13|NA|TRBD1|TRBJ2-7|TRBV6-5
TGTGCCAGCAGTAACAGGGGCTCCTACGAGCAGTACTTC
CASSNRGSYEQYF
>14|NA|NA|TRBJ2-5|TRBV4-1
TGCGCCAGCAGCCAAGGTGCAGGGAGGGAGACCCAGTACTTC
CASSQGAGRETQYF
>14|NA|TRBD1|TRBJ1-1|TRBV4-1
TGCGCCAGCAGTGAGGACAGGGCTACCACTGAAGCTTTCTTT
CASSEDRATTEAFF
>13|few|NA|TRBJ2-3|TRBV7-3
TGTGCCAGCAGCTTAACTAACACAGATACGCAGTATTTT
CASSLTNTDTQYF
>14|NA|TRBD1|TRBJ1-2|TRBV7-2
TGTGCCAGCAGCTTATTGGCAGGGGGTGGTGGCTACACCTTC
CASSLLAGGGGYTF
>15|NA|NA|TRBJ1-2|TRBV4-3
TGCGCCAGCAGCTACGAGCGGCTAGTTAACTATGGCTACACCTTC
CASSYERLVNYGYTF
>16|NA|NA|TRBJ1-1|TRBV6-5
TGTGCCAGCAGTTACTCGGAACGGTATCGGGACACTGAAGCTTTCTTT
CASSYSERYRDTEAFF
>15|NA|NA|TRBJ1-3|TRBV3-1/TRBV3-2
TGTGCCAGCAGCCCATTCGATACTGATGGAAACACCATATATTTT
CASSPFDTDGNTIYF
>18|NA|TRBD1|TRBJ1-5|TRBV19
TGTGCCAGTAGTATAGAGGGGGACAGCCATTATAGCAATCAGCCCCAGCATTTT
CASSIEGDSHYSNQPQHF
>16|NA|TRBD2|TRBJ2-5|TRBV27
TGTGCCAGCAGCCAAACCGGGACTAGCGGATCAGGGACCCAGTACTTC
CASSQTGTSGSGTQYF